Below, one T cell receptor beta chain is given with its context. The data were taken from a study of blood T cell repertoires in COVID-19. About the study: Samples came from the United States, Italy and Spain, spanning acute and convalescent COVID-19. Sample material is recorded as cDNA or gDNA derived from T cells, B-cell-depleted T cells, or PBMCs.

Germline V gene lookup returns CDR1 SQVTM and CDR2 ANQGSEA. CDR3 length equals 13 residues. The junction had 12 bases not matched to a gene; V was cut back by 6 bases and J by 7 bases. In the source study's methods: For nucleated cells, counts were estimated from reference gene primer amplification. Sequencing used immunoSEQ multiplex PCR; TCRdb keeps in-frame clones, though not all of them. The D gene and trimming were derived from the DNA, and the V and J assignments and clone size from that table. The sample holds about 61,000 clones, about 90% seen once. The receptor comes from a man older than 75 in a cohort sampled during active COVID-19. Sequencing was carried out using peripheral blood. The chain recombines TRBV29-1 with TRBJ2-7; 7 positions agree with TRBD1. The CDR3 sequence is CSVSTGAFGEQYF. The CDR3 DNA reads as TGCAGCGTGAGCACAGGGGCCTTTGGAGAGCAGTACTTC.